A single sample gave rise to the 7 T cell receptor beta chains below, sequenced in a study of T cell responses to AZD1222 COVID-19 vaccine. Profiling relied on immunoSEQ multiplex PCR, and the TCRdb table lists in-frame clones only, not all of them. Seen here are fewer than 200,000 clones, roughly 88% observed once, and the top ten hold roughly 4.3%. This specimen was peripheral blood, taken 28 days after the second AZD1222 dose. These receptors were collected from an adult who received the AZD1222 COVID-19 vaccine.

The rearrangement links TRBV9 to TRBJ2-1, with 8 bases fitting TRBD2. This CDR3 comprises 14 residues. The V and J ends lost 0 bases and 7 bases, in that order; junction bases with no gene match: 3. CDR1 is SGDLS, CDR2 YYNGEE, per germline. CDR3 nucleotide sequence: TGTGCCAGCAGCGTAGCGGGGGGGCCAAATGAGCAGTTCTTC. Protein: CASSVAGGPNEQFF.

The chain couples TRBV5-6 to TRBJ2-1; D unclear. This CDR3 has 14 amino acids. V lost 4 bases and J lost 4, with 12 bases in between. The V gene's germline CDR1 is SGHDT and CDR2 YYEEEE. The CDR3 DNA reads TGTGCCAGCAGCCTCCCGACAAGGTACAATGAGCAGTTCTTC. This gives the protein CASSLPTRYNEQFF.

The rearrangement links TRBV7-6 to TRBJ1-6; no clear D. The V gene's germline CDR1 is SGHVS and CDR2 FNYEAQ. The CDR3 loop spans 11 amino acids. Trimming pared 4 bases from V and 8 bases from J, leaving 3 bases between. As DNA, the CDR3 is TGTGCCAGCAGCTCAGATTCACCCCTCCACTTT. Amino acids: CASSSDSPLHF. Together with reference TRBV7-6 and TRBJ1-6, the CDR3 gives the full variable domain: GAGVSQSPRYKVTKRGQDVALRCDPISGHVSLYWYRQALGQGPEFLTYFNYEAQQDKSGLPNDRFSAERPEGSISTLTIQRTEQRDSAMYRCASSSDSPLHFGNGTRLTVT.

The chain links TRBV7-2 to TRBJ1-3; no clear D gene. The CDR3 is 13 residues long. Germline V gene lookup returns CDR1 SGHTA and CDR2 FQGNSA. V shed 5 bases and J shed 4 bases, with 9 bases lying between them. The CDR3 nucleotides read TGTGCCAGCAGCCCCGCGGCCGGAAACACCATATATTTT. It encodes CASSPAAGNTIYF.

This clone has only one observation. This chain joins TRBV6-5 and TRBJ1-6; D gene ambiguous. Germline V gene sequence: CDR1 MNHEY, CDR2 SVGAGI. The germline V and J ends were trimmed by 7 bases and 1 base, with 11 bases remaining between them. There are 15 residues in the CDR3. The CDR3 DNA follows: TGTGCCAGCACACTCGGGGTTTCCTATAATTCACCCCTCCACTTT. Translated, it gives CASTLGVSYNSPLHF.

The CDR3 nucleotides are TGCGCCAGCAGCCAAGGAGGACAGAGAGATGAAGCTTTCTTT. Its protein is CASSQGGQRDEAFF. The chain carries TRBV4-1 and TRBJ1-1; D is perhaps TRBD1 (6 bases). The length of the CDR3 is 14 residues. CDR1 MGHRA and CDR2 YSYEKL come from the germline V gene. V lost 1 base, J lost 7 bases, and 13 bases lay in between.

The chain links TRBV7-9 to TRBJ1-1, with TRBD1 matching 7 bases. Trimming cost V 6 bases and J 1 base; bases outside gene matches: 8. Per germline, CDR1 SEHNR and CDR2 FQNEAQ (reference sequence). The CDR3 length is 15 residues. The DNA of the CDR3 is TGTGCCAGCAGTGAACCCCCAGGGGGGAACACTGAAGCTTTCTTT. Protein: CASSEPPGGNTEAFF. The full variable domain, in which reference TRBV7-9 and TRBJ1-1 provide the parts outside the CDR3, is DTGVSQNPRHKITKRGQNVTFRCDPISEHNRLYWYRQTLGQGPEFLTYFQNEAQLEKSRLLSDRFSAERPKGSFSTLEIQRTEQGDSAMYLCASSEPPGGNTEAFFGQGTRLTVV.